This T cell receptor (beta chain) was profiled in a study of T cell responses to AZD1222 COVID-19 vaccine. Looking at the study overall: Second-dose timings of about 4 or about 12 weeks were pooled. Overall study results and limits: Reports indicate that nearly half of spike-specific TCRs are directed at unmutated variant regions.

Turning to this clone: What it binds is not known.

The table came from immunoSEQ multiplex PCR; TCRdb's copy has only in-frame clones and leaves some out. The sample has 90,000 to 95,000 clones; more than 70% are singletons. This TCR derives from an adult in good health. The specimen comprised peripheral blood, sampled on day 0 of AZD1222 vaccination.

CDR3 DNA sequence: TGTGCCAGCAGCTTCGGAAAGTCCACCTCAGGGGAGACCCAGTACTTC. It specifies CASSFGKSTSGETQYF. The rearrangement uses TRBV7-6 and TRBJ2-5, with a possible D match to TRBD1 (5 bases). CDR1 and CDR2 from the germline V gene are SGHVS and FNYEAQ. The CDR3 is 16 residues long. The V gene lost 3 bases and the J gene lost 5 bases, with 19 bases spanning the gap.